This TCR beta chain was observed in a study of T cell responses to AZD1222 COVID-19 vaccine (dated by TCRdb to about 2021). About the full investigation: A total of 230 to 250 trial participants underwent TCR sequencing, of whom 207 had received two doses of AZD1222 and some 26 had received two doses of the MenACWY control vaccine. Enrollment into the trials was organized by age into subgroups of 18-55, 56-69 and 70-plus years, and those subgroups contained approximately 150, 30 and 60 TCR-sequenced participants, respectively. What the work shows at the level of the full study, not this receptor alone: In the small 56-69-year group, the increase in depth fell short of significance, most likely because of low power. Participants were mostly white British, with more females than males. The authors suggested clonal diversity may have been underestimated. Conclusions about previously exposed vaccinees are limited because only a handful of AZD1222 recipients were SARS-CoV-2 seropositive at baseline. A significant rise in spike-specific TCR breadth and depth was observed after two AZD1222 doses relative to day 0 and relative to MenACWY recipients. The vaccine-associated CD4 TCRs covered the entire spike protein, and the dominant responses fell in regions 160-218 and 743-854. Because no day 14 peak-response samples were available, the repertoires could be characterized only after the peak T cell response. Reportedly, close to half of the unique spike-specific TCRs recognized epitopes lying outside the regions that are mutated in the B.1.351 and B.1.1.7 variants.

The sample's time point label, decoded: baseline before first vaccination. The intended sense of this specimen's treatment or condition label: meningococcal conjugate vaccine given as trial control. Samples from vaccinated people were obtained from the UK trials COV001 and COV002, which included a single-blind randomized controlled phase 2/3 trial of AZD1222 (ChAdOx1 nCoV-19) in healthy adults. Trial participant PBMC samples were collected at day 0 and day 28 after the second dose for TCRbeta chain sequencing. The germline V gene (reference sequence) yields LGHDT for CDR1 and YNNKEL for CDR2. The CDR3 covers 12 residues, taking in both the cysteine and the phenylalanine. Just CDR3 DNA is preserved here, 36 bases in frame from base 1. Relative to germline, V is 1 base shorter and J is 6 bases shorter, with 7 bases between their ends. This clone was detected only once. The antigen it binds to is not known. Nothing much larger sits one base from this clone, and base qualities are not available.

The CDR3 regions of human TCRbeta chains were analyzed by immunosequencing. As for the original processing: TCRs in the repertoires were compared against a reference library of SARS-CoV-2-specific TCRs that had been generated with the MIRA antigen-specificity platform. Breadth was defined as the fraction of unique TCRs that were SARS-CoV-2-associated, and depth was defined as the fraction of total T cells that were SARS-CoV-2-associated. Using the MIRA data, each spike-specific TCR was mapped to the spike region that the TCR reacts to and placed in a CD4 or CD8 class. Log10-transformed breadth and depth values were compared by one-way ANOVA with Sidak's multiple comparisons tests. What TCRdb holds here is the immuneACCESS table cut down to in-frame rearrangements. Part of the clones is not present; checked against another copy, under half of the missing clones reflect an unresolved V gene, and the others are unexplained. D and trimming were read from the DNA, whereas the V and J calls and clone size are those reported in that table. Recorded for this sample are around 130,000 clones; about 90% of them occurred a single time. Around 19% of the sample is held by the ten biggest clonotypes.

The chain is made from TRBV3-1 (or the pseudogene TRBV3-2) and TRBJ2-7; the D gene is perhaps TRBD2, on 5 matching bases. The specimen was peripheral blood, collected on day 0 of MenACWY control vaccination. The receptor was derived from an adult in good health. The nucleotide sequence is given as TGTGCCAGCAGCCAAGGAGGGCCCGAGCAGTACTTC. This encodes CASSQGGPEQYF.